The clone carrying this T cell receptor beta chain was picked up a small number of times. At one end, the junction sequence differs from germline, possibly due to a read error. From the PCR reads, TCRdb re-called clones with MiXCR. The sample contains 7,300 or so clones, 27% of which appear only once. Among the patients, none had received any treatment before thyroid surgery. These data are taken from a study of metastatic and nonmetastatic thyroid tumors. Study context: The authors compared repertoires across blood and tumor or nodule tissue from malignant and benign thyroid patients.

There are 11 residues in the CDR3. CDR1 and CDR2 from the germline V gene are SEHNR and FQNEAQ (reference sequence). The source is a female donor with papillary thyroid cancer or a benign thyroid nodule (not recorded which). Some clones in this sample may be carry-over from other donors' samples. Sample: adjacent normal tissue. This chain joins TRBV7-9 and TRBJ2-7, with D unresolved. CDR3 amino acids: CASSLYYEHYF. The CDR3 DNA reads as TGTGCCAGCAGCCTCTATTACGAGCATTACTTC.